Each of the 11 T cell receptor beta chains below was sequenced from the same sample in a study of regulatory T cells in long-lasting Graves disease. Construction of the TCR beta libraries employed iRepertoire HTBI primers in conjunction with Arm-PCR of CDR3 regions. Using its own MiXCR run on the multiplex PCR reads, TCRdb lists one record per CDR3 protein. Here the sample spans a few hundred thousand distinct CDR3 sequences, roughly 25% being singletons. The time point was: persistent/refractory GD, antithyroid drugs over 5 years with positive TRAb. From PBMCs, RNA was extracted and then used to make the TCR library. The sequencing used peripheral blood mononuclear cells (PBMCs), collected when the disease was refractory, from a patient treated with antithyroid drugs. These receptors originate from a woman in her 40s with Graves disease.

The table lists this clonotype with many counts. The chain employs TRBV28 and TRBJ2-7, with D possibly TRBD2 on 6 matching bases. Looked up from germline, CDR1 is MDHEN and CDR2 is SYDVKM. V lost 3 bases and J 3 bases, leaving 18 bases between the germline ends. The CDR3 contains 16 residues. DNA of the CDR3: TGTGCCAGCAGTTTGGTATTGGGGGGTACCTTCTACGAGCAGTACTTC. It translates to CASSLVLGGTFYEQYF.

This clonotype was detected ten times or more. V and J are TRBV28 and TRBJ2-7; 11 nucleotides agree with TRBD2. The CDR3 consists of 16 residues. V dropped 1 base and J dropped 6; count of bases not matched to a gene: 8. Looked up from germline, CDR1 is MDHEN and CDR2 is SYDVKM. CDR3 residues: CASSLSVAGGPREQYF. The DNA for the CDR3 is TGTGCCAGCAGTTTATCTGTAGCGGGAGGGCCTCGCGAGCAGTACTTC.

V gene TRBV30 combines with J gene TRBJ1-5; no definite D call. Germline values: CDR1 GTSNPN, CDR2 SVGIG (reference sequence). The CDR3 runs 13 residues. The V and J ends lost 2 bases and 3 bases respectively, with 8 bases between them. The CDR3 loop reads CAWSLGSNQPQHF. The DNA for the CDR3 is TGTGCCTGGAGTTTAGGGTCCAATCAGCCCCAGCATTTT.

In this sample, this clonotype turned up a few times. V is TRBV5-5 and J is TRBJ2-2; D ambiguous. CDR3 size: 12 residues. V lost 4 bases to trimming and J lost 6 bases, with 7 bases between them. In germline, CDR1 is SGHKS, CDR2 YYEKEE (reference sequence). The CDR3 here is CASSPWAGELFF. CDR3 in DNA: TGTGCCAGCAGCCCCTGGGCCGGGGAGCTGTTTTTT.

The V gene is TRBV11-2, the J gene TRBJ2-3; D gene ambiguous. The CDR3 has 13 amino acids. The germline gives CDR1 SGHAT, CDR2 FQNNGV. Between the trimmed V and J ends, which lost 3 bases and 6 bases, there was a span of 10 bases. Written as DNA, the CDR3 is TGTGCCAGCAGCTTCCCCAATACGGATACGCAGTATTTT. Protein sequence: CASSFPNTDTQYF.

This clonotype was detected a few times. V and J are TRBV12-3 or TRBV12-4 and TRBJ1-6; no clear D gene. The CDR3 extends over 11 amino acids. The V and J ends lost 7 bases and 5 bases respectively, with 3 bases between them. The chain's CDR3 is CASTDNSPLHF. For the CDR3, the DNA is TGTGCCAGCACCGATAATTCACCCCTCCACTTT.

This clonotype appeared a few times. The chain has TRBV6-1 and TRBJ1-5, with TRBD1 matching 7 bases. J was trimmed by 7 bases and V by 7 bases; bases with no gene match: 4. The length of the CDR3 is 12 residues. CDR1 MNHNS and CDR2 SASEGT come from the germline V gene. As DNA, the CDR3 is TGTGCCAGCAAACAGGGACAGCAGCCCCAGCATTTT. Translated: CASKQGQQPQHF.

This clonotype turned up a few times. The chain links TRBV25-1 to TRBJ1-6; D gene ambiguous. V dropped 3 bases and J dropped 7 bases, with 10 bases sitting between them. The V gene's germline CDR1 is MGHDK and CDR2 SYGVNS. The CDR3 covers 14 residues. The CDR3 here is CASSDARKNSPLHF. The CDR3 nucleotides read TGTGCCAGCAGTGACGCCAGAAAGAATTCACCCCTCCACTTT.

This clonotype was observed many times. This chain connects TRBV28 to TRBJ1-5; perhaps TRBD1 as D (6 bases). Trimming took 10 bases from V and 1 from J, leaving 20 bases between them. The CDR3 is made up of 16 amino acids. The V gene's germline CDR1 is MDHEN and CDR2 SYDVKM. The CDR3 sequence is CATISSQRGSNQPQHF. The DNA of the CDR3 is TGTGCCACCATTAGTTCCCAGAGGGGGAGCAATCAGCCCCAGCATTTT.

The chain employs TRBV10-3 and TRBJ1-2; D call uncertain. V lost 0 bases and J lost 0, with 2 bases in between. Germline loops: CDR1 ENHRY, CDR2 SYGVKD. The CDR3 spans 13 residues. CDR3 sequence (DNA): TGTGCCATCAGTGAGTCAGCTAACTATGGCTACACCTTC. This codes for CAISESANYGYTF.

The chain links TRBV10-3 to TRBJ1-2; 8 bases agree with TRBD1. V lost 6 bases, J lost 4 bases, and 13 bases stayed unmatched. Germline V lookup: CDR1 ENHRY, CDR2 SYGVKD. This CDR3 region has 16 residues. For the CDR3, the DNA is TGTGCCATCAGCGACCGACCGGGACAGGAAGTCTATGGCTACACCTTC. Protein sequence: CAISDRPGQEVYGYTF.